This TCR beta chain was profiled in a study of shared clonotypes between healthy human individuals. This clone appeared once. Between the trimmed V and J ends, which lost 0 bases and 9 bases, there was a span of 9 bases. CDR1 and CDR2 (germline): SGHTA, FQGNSA. CDR3 length: 13 residues. Using immunoSEQ multiplex PCR, the repertoire was profiled, and TCRdb retains in-frame clones only, with some absent. This sample has hundreds of thousands of clones; 90% to 97% occur once, and the top ten carry about 0.057%. This clonotype originated in a woman between 25 and 40 years old in good health. The sequencing input was naive CD4+ T cells sorted from blood. The subset is: CD45RA+ positively selected. The gene calls are TRBV7-2 and TRBJ2-1, with unresolved D. In DNA form, the CDR3 reads TGTGCCAGCAGCTTAGCGTACCGCGGTGAGCAGTTCTTC. Translation gives CASSLAYRGEQFF.